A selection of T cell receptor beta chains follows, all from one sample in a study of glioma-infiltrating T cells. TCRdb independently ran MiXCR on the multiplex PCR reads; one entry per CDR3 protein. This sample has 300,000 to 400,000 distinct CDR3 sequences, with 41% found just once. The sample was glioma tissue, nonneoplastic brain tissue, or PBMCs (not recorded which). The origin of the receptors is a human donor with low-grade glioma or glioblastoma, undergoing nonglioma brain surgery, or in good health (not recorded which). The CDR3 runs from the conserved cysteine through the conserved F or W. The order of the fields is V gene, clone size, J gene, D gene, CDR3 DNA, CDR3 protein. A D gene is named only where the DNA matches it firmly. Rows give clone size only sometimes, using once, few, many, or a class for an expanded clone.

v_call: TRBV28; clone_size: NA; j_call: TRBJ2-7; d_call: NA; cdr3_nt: TGTGCCAGCAGCCCCGAGTCGCCAGGGAGGAACTACGAGCGGTACTTC; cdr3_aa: CASSPESPGRNYERYF
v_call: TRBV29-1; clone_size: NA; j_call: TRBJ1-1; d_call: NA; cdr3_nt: TGCAGCGCCACGTACACGAACACTGAAGCTTTCTTT; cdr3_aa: CSATYTNTEAFF
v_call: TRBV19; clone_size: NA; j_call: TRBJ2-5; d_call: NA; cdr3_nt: TGTGCCAGTAGTATGGGAGTAGCGGCGTACCAAGAGACCCAGTACTTC; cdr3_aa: CASSMGVAAYQETQYF
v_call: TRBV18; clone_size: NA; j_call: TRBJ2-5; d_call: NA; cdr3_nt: TGTGCCAGCTCACCACCGACAACACAAGAGACCCAGTACTTC; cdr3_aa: CASSPPTTQETQYF
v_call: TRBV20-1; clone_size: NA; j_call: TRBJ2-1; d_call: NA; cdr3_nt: TGCAGTGCTAATGTTGGCAGGACACCCCACAATGAGCAGCTCTTC; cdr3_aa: CSANVGRTPHNEQLF
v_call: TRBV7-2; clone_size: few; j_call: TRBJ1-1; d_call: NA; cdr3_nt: TGTGCCAGCAGCTTAGTGACTGGACTTTTTTCCACTGAAGCTTTCTTT; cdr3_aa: CASSLVTGLFSTEAFF
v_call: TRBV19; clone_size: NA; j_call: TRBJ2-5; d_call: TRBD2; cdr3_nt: TGTGCCAGTACCTCAACCTACCGGACTAGCGTTCCGGAGACCCAGTACTTC; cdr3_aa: CASTSTYRTSVPETQYF
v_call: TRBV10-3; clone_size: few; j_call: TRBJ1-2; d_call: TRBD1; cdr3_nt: TGTGCCATCAGTGAAAGGGACAGGGCATCTGGCTACACCTTC; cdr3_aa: CAISERDRASGYTF
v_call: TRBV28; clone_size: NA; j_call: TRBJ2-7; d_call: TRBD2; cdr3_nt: TGTGCCAGCAGTTTACGGACAAGGACTAGCGGGGGAACCTACGAGCAGTACTTC; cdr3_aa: CASSLRTRTSGGTYEQYF
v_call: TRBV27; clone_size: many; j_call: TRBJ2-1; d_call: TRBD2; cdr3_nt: TGTGCCAGCAGTGTGCTAGCGGAAGACTCCTACAATGAGCAGTTCTTC; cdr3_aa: CASSVLAEDSYNEQFF
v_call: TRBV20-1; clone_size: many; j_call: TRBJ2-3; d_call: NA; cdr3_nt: TGCAGTGGGTACCAGACGATCGGGGGCGCAGATACGCAGTATTTT; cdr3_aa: CSGYQTIGGADTQYF
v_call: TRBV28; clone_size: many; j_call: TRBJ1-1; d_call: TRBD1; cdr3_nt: TGTGCCAGCAGTTTAGCGACAGGGGCCCTAATTAGTTCGGCTTTCTTT; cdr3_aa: CASSLATGALISSAFF
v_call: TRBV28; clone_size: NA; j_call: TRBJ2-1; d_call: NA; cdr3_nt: TGTGCCAGCAGTTTCATGGGCTCCTACAATGAGCAGTTCTTC; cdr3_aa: CASSFMGSYNEQFF
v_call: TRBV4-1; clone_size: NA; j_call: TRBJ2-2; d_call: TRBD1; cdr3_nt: TGCGCCAGCAGCCAATTGGACAGGGTGACCGGGGAGCTGTTTTTT; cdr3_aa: CASSQLDRVTGELFF
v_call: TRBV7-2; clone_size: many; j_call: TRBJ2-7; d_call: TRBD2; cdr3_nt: TGTGCCAGCACAGGGACTAGCGGGACCTACGAGCAGTACTTC; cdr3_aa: CASTGTSGTYEQYF
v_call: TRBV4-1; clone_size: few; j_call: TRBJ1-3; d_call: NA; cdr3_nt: TGCGCCAGCAGCCAAGTTGTCGGAATTTCTTCTGGAAACACCATATATTTT; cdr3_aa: CASSQVVGISSGNTIYF
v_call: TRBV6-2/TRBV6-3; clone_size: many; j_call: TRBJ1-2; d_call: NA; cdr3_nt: TGTGCCAGCAGTTACAGCCGGAGGAACGGATATGGCTACACCTTC; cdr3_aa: CASSYSRRNGYGYTF
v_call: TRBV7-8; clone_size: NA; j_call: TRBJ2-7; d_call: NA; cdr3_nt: TGTGCCAGCAGCTTATTTAGTGCGGGGACCTACGAGCAGTACTTC; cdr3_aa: CASSLFSAGTYEQYF
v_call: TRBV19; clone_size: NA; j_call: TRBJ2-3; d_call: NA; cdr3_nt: TGTGCCAGTAGTAGTTGGGATGCGCAGTATTTT; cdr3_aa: CASSSWDAQYF
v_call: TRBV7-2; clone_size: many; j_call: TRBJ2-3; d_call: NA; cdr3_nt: TGTGCCAGCAGCCCTCAAAGCGGGAGCACAGATACGCAGTATTTT; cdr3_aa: CASSPQSGSTDTQYF
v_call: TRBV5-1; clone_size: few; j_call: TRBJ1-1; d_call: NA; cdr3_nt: TGCGCCAGCAGCTTGGTCGCAGAGATGAACACTGAAGCTTTCTTT; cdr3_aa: CASSLVAEMNTEAFF
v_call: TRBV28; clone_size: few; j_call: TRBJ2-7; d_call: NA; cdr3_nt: TGTGCCAGCAGCTGGTCGACTCAGAGGGACTACGAGCAGTACTTC; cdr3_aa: CASSWSTQRDYEQYF
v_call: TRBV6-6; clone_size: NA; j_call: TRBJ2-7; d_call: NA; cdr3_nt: TGTGCCAGCAGTGCGGAACCTTGGCGCGGCTCCTACGAGCGGTACTTC; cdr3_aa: CASSAEPWRGSYERYF
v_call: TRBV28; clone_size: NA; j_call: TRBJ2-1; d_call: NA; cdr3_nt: TGTGCCAGCAGTTTGCGGACGGCAGTAGCCTACGAGCAGTTCTTC; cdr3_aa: CASSLRTAVAYEQFF
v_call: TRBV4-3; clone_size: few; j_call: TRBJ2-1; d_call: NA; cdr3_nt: TGCGCCAGCAGCCAAGATCAATCGGGAGTGAGGTACAATGAGCAGTTCTTC; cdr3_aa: CASSQDQSGVRYNEQFF
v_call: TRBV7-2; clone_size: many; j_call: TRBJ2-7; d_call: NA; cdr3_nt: TGTGCCAGCAGTTATAAGGGCGGCTACGAGCAGTACTTC; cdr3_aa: CASSYKGGYEQYF
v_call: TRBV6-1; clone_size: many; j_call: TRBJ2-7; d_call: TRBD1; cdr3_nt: TGTGCCAGCAGTGAAGCCTGGCAGGGGGCCGACGAGCAGTACTTC; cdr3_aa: CASSEAWQGADEQYF
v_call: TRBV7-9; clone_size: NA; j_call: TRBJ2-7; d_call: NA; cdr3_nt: TGTGCCAGCAGCATAGGCGACCGAGACTACGAGCAGTACTTC; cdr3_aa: CASSIGDRDYEQYF
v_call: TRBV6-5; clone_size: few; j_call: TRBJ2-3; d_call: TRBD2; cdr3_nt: TGTGCCAGCAGTTACACTGGACTAGCGGGAACAGATACGCAGTATTTT; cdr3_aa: CASSYTGLAGTDTQYF
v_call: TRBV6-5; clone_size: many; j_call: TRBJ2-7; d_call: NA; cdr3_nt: TGTGCCAGCAGTTACTCGGCCCTGGGGTCCTACGAGCAGTACTTC; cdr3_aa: CASSYSALGSYEQYF
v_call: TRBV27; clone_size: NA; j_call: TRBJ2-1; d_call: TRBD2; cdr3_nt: TGTGCCAGCAGTCTCTCCCTGACTAGCGGGAGTGTCTTC; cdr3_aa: CASSLSLTSGSVF
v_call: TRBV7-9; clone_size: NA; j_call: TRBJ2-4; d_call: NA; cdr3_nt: TGTGCCAGCAGCTTTCCGAGGGACATTCAGTACTTC; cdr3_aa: CASSFPRDIQYF
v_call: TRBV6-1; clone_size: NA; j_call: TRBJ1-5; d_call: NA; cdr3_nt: TGTGCCATCAGTGAGGCCAGGGCTCAGCCCCAGCATTTT; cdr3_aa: CAISEARAQPQHF
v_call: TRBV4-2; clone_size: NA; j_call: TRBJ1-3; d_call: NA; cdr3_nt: TGTGCCAGCAGCCAAGAGGACAATGGAAACACCATATATTTT; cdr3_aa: CASSQEDNGNTIYF
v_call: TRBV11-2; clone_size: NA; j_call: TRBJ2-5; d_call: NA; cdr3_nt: TGTGCCAGCAGCTTCGGAGCAGCGGGGACCCAGTACTTC; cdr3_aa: CASSFGAAGTQYF
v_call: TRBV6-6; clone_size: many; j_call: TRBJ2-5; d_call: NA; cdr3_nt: TGTGCCAGCAGTTACTCAGCGGAGAACCCAGAGACCCAGTACTTC; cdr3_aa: CASSYSAENPETQYF
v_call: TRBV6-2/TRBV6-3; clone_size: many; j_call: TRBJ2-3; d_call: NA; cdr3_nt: TGTGCCAGCAGTTACTCGACTTTGGGTCTTGCAACAGATACGCAGTATTTT; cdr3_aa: CASSYSTLGLATDTQYF